Below are 21 T cell receptor beta chains sequenced from a single sample in a study of human T cells and chemical hapten exposure. As for time point: pre-sensitization, week 0. Sample treatment: therapeutic diphenylcyclopropenone sensitization with weekly scalp DPC. TCRdb fed the RACE reads into MiXCR, producing one record per CDR3 protein. In the table there are over 300,000 distinct CDR3 sequences, 4% to 6% of which are singletons. This specimen was whole blood, taken in connection with sensitization to the hapten diphenylcyclopropenone (DPC). Receptors were obtained from a woman aged 45-65 years with alopecia areata. Some clones in this sample may be carry-over from other donors' samples.

Ten or more counts support this clonotype. This chain connects TRBV12-3 or TRBV12-4 to TRBJ2-1; D ambiguous. CDR3 length: 11 amino acids. V lost 1 base, J lost 8 bases, and 3 bases lay in between. The CDR3 DNA follows: TGTGCCAGCAGTTTAGAGGATGAGCAGTTCTTC. Protein: CASSLEDEQFF.

This clonotype was seen at least ten times. V gene TRBV6-2 or TRBV6-3 combines with J gene TRBJ2-7; 7 bases agree with TRBD2. The CDR3 runs to 15 residues. Per germline, CDR1 MNHEY and CDR2 SVGEGT. V gave up 2 bases and J gave up 4 bases; unmatched junction bases: 8. DNA of the CDR3: TGTGCCAGCAGTTACCTCTCGACTAGCTGGTACGAGCAGTACTTC. Protein product: CASSYLSTSWYEQYF.

This clonotype appeared many times. The rearrangement uses TRBV4-1 and TRBJ2-7; 11 bases match TRBD2. V was clipped by 3 bases and J by 5 bases; unmatched bases: 9. Germline loops: CDR1 MGHRA, CDR2 YSYEKL. This CDR3 spans 16 amino acids. In DNA, the CDR3 is TGCGCCAGCAGCCACGCGAGACTAGCGGGGTCTGACGAGCAGTACTTC. Its translation: CASSHARLAGSDEQYF.

There are many counts of this clonotype. The rearrangement joins TRBV7-2 to TRBJ2-5; D gene unclear. The CDR3 loop spans 12 amino acids. CDR1 is SGHTA, CDR2 FQGNSA, per germline. With 3 bases removed from V and 4 bases from J, the gap between germline ends came to 6 bases. The CDR3 sequence: CASSFARETQYF. The DNA of the CDR3 is TGTGCCAGCAGCTTTGCCAGAGAGACCCAGTACTTC.

This clonotype was detected ten times or more. V gene TRBV29-1 combines with J gene TRBJ2-5; 12 bases match TRBD1. This CDR3 is 18 amino acids long. J gave up 4 bases and V 6 bases, and 18 bases lay outside the gene matches. Germline CDR1 reads SQVTM; CDR2 reads ANQGSEA. Here the CDR3 reads CSVILNFPGQGARETQYF. The CDR3 coding sequence is TGCAGCGTCATACTTAACTTCCCGGGACAGGGGGCACGAGAGACCCAGTACTTC.

This chain links TRBV7-2 with TRBJ2-7; 14 bases match TRBD2. This CDR3 spans 15 amino acids. Trimming cost V 4 bases and J 12 bases; bases outside gene matches: 11. Germline CDR1 SGHTA, CDR2 FQGNSA. CDR3 nucleotides: TGTGCCAGCAGCTCCACTGTGACTAGCGGGAGGGCCTGGTACTTC. This gives the protein CASSSTVTSGRAWYF.

The chain employs TRBV12-3 or TRBV12-4 and TRBJ1-1; D is ambiguous. Trimming took off 10 bases at V and 1 base at J, with 19 bases between the two ends. The CDR3 is 15 residues long. This CDR3 is CATLPNLGRNTEAFF. The CDR3, as DNA: TGTGCCACCCTCCCTAACTTAGGGAGGAACACTGAAGCTTTCTTT.

This clonotype was recorded many times. This sequence joins TRBV18 and TRBJ2-7; perhaps TRBD1 as D (6 bases). CDR3 length equals 14 residues. From germline, CDR1 is KGHSH and CDR2 LQKENI. V lost 1 base and J lost 7, with 14 bases in between. CDR3 coding DNA: TGTGCCAGCTCACCACTAGCAGGGGAGTTGGAGCAGTACTTC. Protein sequence: CASSPLAGELEQYF.

This chain connects TRBV18 to TRBJ2-3, with a tentative D call TRBD1 (5 bases). The CDR3 contains 14 residues. The germline V gene has CDR1 KGHSH and CDR2 LQKENI. V lost 2 bases and J lost 3, with 9 bases in between. CDR3 residues: CASSPRTHTDTQYF. DNA of the CDR3: TGTGCCAGCTCACCAAGGACACATACAGATACGCAGTATTTT. Looking up the rest from reference TRBV18 and TRBJ2-3 gives the full variable domain: NAGVMQNPRHLVRRRGQEARLRCSPMKGHSHVYWYRQLPEEGLKFMVYLQKENIIDESGMPKERFSAEFPKEGPSILRIQQVVRGDSAAYFCASSPRTHTDTQYFGPGTRLTVL.

The sample holds a few counts of this clonotype. The chain recombines TRBV4-2 with TRBJ1-1; possibly TRBD1 for D (6 bases). This CDR3 contains 16 residues. The germline gives CDR1 LGHNA, CDR2 YNFKEQ. V shed 2 bases and J shed 0 bases, with 13 bases lying between them. CDR3 DNA: TGTGCCAGCAGCCAACAAGCGGGACACATGAACACTGAAGCTTTCTTT. Translating it yields CASSQQAGHMNTEAFF.

This clonotype was picked up a small number of times. The V and J genes are TRBV11-2 and TRBJ1-5, with 7 bases that match TRBD1. Germline values: CDR1 SGHAT, CDR2 FQNNGV. The CDR3 extends over 14 amino acids. The ends lost 5 bases at V and 4 bases at J; junction bases unmatched: 5. The CDR3 sequence: CASSPTGFNQPQHF. CDR3 in DNA: TGTGCCAGCAGCCCGACAGGGTTTAATCAGCCCCAGCATTTT.

This clonotype was recorded a few times. The chain recombines TRBV9 with TRBJ2-3; D possibly corresponds to TRBD2 (6 bases). The V gene's germline CDR1 is SGDLS and CDR2 YYNGEE. The CDR3 has 16 amino acids. Trimming left V 3 bases short and J 0 bases short, with 14 bases between. The CDR3 DNA is TGTGCCAGCAGCGGCGGTAGCGGTCCCAGCACAGATACGCAGTATTTT. Residues: CASSGGSGPSTDTQYF.

This clonotype was recorded at least ten times. J is TRBJ1-6 and V is TRBV4-1, with D possibly being TRBD1 (5 bases). CDR3 size: 16 residues. V lost 3 bases to trimming and J lost 7 bases, with 16 bases between them. Per germline, CDR1 MGHRA and CDR2 YSYEKL. CDR3 DNA sequence: TGCGCCAGCAGCCATCCGGCGGGGGGGGGAAATTCACCCCTCCACTTT. This codes for CASSHPAGGGNSPLHF.

The genes are TRBV20-1 and TRBJ2-3, with a possible D match to TRBD2 (5 bases). This CDR3 spans 15 amino acids. V lost 3 bases and J 4 bases, leaving 17 bases between the germline ends. CDR1 is DFQATT and CDR2 is SNEGSKA in the germline V gene (reference sequence). The CDR3 reads CSARPTLGRADTQYF. As DNA, the CDR3 is TGCAGTGCTAGGCCTACACTAGGACGGGCAGATACGCAGTATTTT.

This clonotype has at least ten counts. This chain uses TRBV6-5 with TRBJ2-7, with a possible D match to TRBD2 (5 bases). CDR3 length: 11 residues. The germline V gene has CDR1 MNHEY and CDR2 SVGAGI. Trimming pared 7 bases from V and 4 bases from J, leaving 8 bases between. CDR3 in DNA: TGTGCCAGCATCTCGGGGTACGAGCAGTACTTC. As protein: CASISGYEQYF.

This clonotype was seen ten or more times. The CDR3 DNA is TGTGCCAGCAGTTTTCTTGGGACAAGGACAGATACGCAGTATTTT. Translation: CASSFLGTRTDTQYF. V usage is TRBV27 and J usage is TRBJ2-3; a weak D match, TRBD1 (6 bases). Germline CDR1 reads MNHEY; CDR2 reads SMNVEV (reference sequence). V lost 3 bases and J 3 bases, leaving 13 bases between the germline ends. This CDR3 has 15 amino acids.

This clonotype was seen a few times. The chain is built from TRBV7-2 and TRBJ2-3; TRBD1 matches 8 bases. V was pared by 8 bases and J by 1 base, with 8 bases of the junction left unmatched. The CDR3 length is 15 residues. Germline CDR1 SGHTA, CDR2 FQGNSA. CDR3 region: CASRLPGQGTDTQYF. For the CDR3, the DNA is TGTGCCAGCCGTCTTCCGGGACAGGGCACAGATACGCAGTATTTT.

This chain connects TRBV9 to TRBJ1-1; possibly TRBD1 for D (5 bases). The CDR3 is 15 amino acids. Trimming left V 1 base short and J 4 bases short, with 14 bases between. Germline values: CDR1 SGDLS, CDR2 YYNGEE. The CDR3 protein is CASSVPRAGGTEAFF. DNA of the CDR3: TGTGCCAGCAGCGTACCCAGGGCCGGAGGCACTGAAGCTTTCTTT.

This chain uses TRBV7-9 with TRBJ1-1; D is perhaps TRBD1 (5 bases). This CDR3 is 14 amino acids long. Trimming took 5 bases from V and 4 from J, leaving 14 bases between them. Germline V gene data show CDR1 as SEHNR and CDR2 as FQNEAQ (reference sequence). Here the CDR3 DNA reads TGTGCCAGCAGCGTCTCTCAGGGCCGCACTGAAGCTTTCTTT. The encoded protein is CASSVSQGRTEAFF.

This clonotype appeared a few times. The genes are TRBV20-1 and TRBJ2-3, with D maybe TRBD2 (5 bases). V lost 3 bases and J lost 1, with 14 bases in between. The CDR3 loop spans 15 amino acids. Germline V gives CDR1 DFQATT, CDR2 SNEGSKA (reference sequence). CDR3 nucleotide sequence: TGCAGTGCTAGGCCCCTCGGGGTAGGCACAGATACGCAGTATTTT. Protein sequence: CSARPLGVGTDTQYF.

This clonotype came up a few times. V and J are TRBV19 and TRBJ1-2, with unresolved D. V dropped 7 bases and J dropped 0 bases, with 12 bases sitting between them. CDR1 and CDR2 from the germline V gene are LNHDA and SQIVND (reference sequence). There are 14 residues in the CDR3. DNA for the CDR3: TGTGCCAGTATCGCGACACTTTCTAACTATGGCTACACCTTC. Amino acids: CASIATLSNYGYTF. Variable domain in full (rest from reference TRBV19 and TRBJ1-2): DGGITQSPKYLFRKEGQNVTLSCEQNLNHDAMYWYRQDPGQGLRLIYYSQIVNDFQKGDIAEGYSVSREKKESFPLTVTSAQKNPTAFYLCASIATLSNYGYTFGSGTRLTVV.